The present T cell receptor (beta chain) was sequenced within a study of blood T cell repertoires in COVID-19. V lost 2 bases to trimming and J lost 8 bases, with 6 bases between them. The CDR3 covers 11 residues. Germline assignment: CDR1 MDHEN and CDR2 SYDVKM. Original handling: Reference gene primer amplification gave nucleated cell count estimates. Assay: immunoSEQ multiplex PCR; the TCRdb copy retains only in-frame clones and omits some. The V and J calls and clone size are taken from that table; D and trimming were inferred from the DNA. The profile shows 60,000 to 70,000 clones, just over 85% of them singletons.

The chain recombines TRBV28 with TRBJ1-2; D call uncertain. The origin of this receptor is a woman aged 60 to 75 with acute or convalescent COVID-19. The sequenced sample consisted of peripheral blood. CDR3 sequence: CASSLEGGYTF. CDR3 coding DNA: TGTGCCAGCAGTTTAGAGGGAGGCTACACCTTC.